These T cell receptor beta chains were read from a single sample in a study of shared clonotypes between healthy human individuals. Assay used: immunoSEQ multiplex PCR; TCRdb lists only in-frame clones, some missing. The sample lists about half a million clones; around three quarters were seen once. The sequenced sample consisted of PBMCs. Source of these receptors: a middle-aged woman in good health. Some clones in this sample may be carry-over from other donors' samples. Both conserved end residues are part of each CDR3. D genes are given only for firm matches.

TRBV12-5	TRBJ2-7	TRBD2	CASGLAPAGVYEQYF	TGTGCTAGTGGTTTGGCCCCAGCGGGAGTTTACGAGCAGTACTTC
TRBV6-6	TRBJ1-3	NA	CASSKPGTSDTIYF	TGTGCCAGCAGTAAACCCGGGACCTCTGACACCATATATTTT
TRBV9	TRBJ2-7	NA	CPQDSPYEQYF	TGTCCCCAAGACAGTCCCTACGAGCAGTACTTC
TRBV5-4	TRBJ2-1	NA	CASSPGSLNEQFF	TGTGCCAGCAGCCCAGGGAGTCTGAATGAGCAGTTCTTC
TRBV14	TRBJ2-7	TRBD1	CASRVRGTAYEQYF	TGTGCCAGCAGGGTCAGGGGGACGGCCTACGAGCAGTACTTC
TRBV18	TRBJ2-7	TRBD1	CASSPVGTGAYEQYF	TGTGCCAGCTCACCAGTGGGGACAGGGGCCTACGAGCAGTACTTC
TRBV7-6	TRBJ1-1	TRBD1	CASSLERGLGEAFF	TGTGCCAGCAGCTTAGAGAGGGGGCTGGGTGAAGCTTTCTTT
TRBV15	TRBJ2-7	NA	CATSRDRGSYEQYF	TGTGCCACCAGCAGAGACAGGGGCTCCTACGAGCAGTACTTC
TRBV2	TRBJ2-1	TRBD1	CASKLSQGEYNEQFF	TGTGCCAGCAAATTGTCACAGGGGGAATACAATGAGCAGTTCTTC
TRBV28	TRBJ1-3	NA	CASSLSSGHLSGNTIYF	TGTGCCAGCAGTTTGAGTTCGGGACACCTCTCTGGAAACACCATATATTTT
TRBV15	TRBJ1-1	NA	CATSRGLGRGLMNTEAFF	TGTGCCACCAGCAGAGGGTTAGGGAGGGGGTTAATGAACACTGAAGCTTTCTTT
TRBV6-1	TRBJ2-7	NA	CASKLAGEQYF	TGTGCCAGCAAATTGGCAGGGGAGCAGTACTTC